This T cell receptor beta chain derives from a study of Ad26.COV2.S vaccination and SARS-CoV-2 variants. Study-wide background: In the study, Ad26.COV2.S was injected intramuscularly once, or twice 56 days apart.

This CDR3 contains 14 residues. Germline loops: CDR1 SGHKS, CDR2 YYEKEE (reference sequence). V was clipped by 7 bases and J by 5 bases, with 18 bases between them. Findings and caveats of the study: Participants given vaccine showed non-spike TCR breadth similar to that of placebo recipients. The TCR breadth and depth analyses may have produced an underestimate of total T cell responses.

About this clone: The antigen is undetermined.

Profiling relied on immunoSEQ multiplex PCR, and the TCRdb table lists in-frame clones only, not all of them. Of about 390,000 clones listed, 88% are singletons. Treatment indicated: some 19 received Ad26.COV2.S at low or high dose, single or two shots; 5 received placebo; per-sample allocation not given. Collection of samples fell on day 63 after the first vaccine or placebo injection. The genes are TRBV5-5 and TRBJ2-5, with a possible D match to TRBD1 (6 bases). The input for sequencing was peripheral blood, taken in a trial of Ad26.COV2.S vaccine versus placebo. This receptor was taken from a person aged 18-65 years who received the Ad26.COV2.S COVID-19 vaccine or a placebo. The CDR3 region is CASGNLDSGETQYF. CDR3 coding DNA: TGTGCCAGCGGAAACCTGGACAGTGGGGAGACCCAGTACTTC.